This TCR beta chain emerged from a study of blood T cell repertoires in COVID-19 (dated by TCRdb to 2018 to 2020). Study-wide context: The collaborator samples originated in the United States, Italy and Spain and spanned the acute and convalescent phases of COVID-19. The material from the prospective study consisted of cDNA or gDNA derived from T cells, B-cell-depleted T cells, or PBMCs. The dataset comprised deeply sampled blood TCRbeta repertoires from subjects exposed to, actively infected with, or recovered from COVID-19. The repertoires were made available in a free public database intended to serve as a resource for research on the immune response to SARS-CoV-2. The samples were drawn from the first 160 participants of the ongoing ImmuneRACE study and from more than 1,000 subjects provided by 6 global collaborators. A de-identified subject ID, COVID-19 status, age in years and sex were almost always included in the sample metadata. Where available, HLA class I and class II types were obtained from metadata supplied by the sample provider rather than from assay-based typing.

About this clone itself: Its antigen remains unidentified. No qualities accompany the bases; no much larger clone lies one base away.

Overall results and qualifications from the work: The amount of clinical and demographic metadata varied by source and participant and was provided uncurated.

The V end gives up 4 bases and the J end 9 bases, leaving 5 bases in the junction not matched to a gene. Inclusive of the bounding cysteine and phenylalanine, the CDR3 is 12 residues long. The entry retains the CDR3 DNA only, 36 bases that are in frame from base 1. CDR1 and CDR2 are read off the germline V gene as SGHDT and YYEEEE. TCRbeta CDR3 regions were amplified from genomic DNA using the immunoSEQ Assay, a bias-controlled multiplex PCR. Concerning the study's data processing: Nucleated cell counts per sample were estimated from amplification of reference gene primers within the assay. Sequence reads were collapsed and filtered to measure the absolute abundance of every unique TCRbeta CDR3 rearrangement. For each sample, productive Simpson clonality was calculated as the square root of Simpson's diversity index across productive rearrangements. What TCRdb holds here is the immuneACCESS table cut down to in-frame rearrangements. Part of the clones is not present; checked against another copy, under half of the missing clones reflect an unresolved V gene, and the others are unexplained. The V and J calls and the clone size are those of that table, but D and trimming were determined from the DNA. Recorded for this sample are 69,000 or so clones; roughly 80% of them occurred a single time. Of the sample, about a tenth falls within the top ten clones.

The collaborating institutions used their own protocols to collect whole blood in K2EDTA tubes. For TCRbeta analysis, collaborators shipped samples as frozen whole blood, isolated PBMCs, or DNA extracted from either of those sample types. The clonotype was recovered from a woman of 80 years or more with acute or convalescent COVID-19. The rearrangement joined TRBV5-6 to TRBJ1-1; 8 bases in the middle match TRBD1. Sequenced input: peripheral blood. At the DNA level, the sequence is TGTGCCAGCAGCCGGACAGGGCGCCAAGCTTTCTTT. The encoded protein is CASSRTGRQAFF. With the rest looked up from the reference TRBV5-6 and TRBJ1-1 genes rather than sequenced, the full variable domain is DAGVTQSPTHLIKTRGQQVTLRCSPKSGHDTVSWYQQALGQGPQFIFQYYEEEERQRGNFPDRFSGHQFPNYSSELNVNALLLGDSALYLCASSRTGRQAFFGQGTRLTVV.